This T cell receptor (beta chain) was captured by sequencing in a study of multiple sclerosis patients with progressive multifocal leukoencephalopathy. Broader study findings: In most PML patients, TRB repertoires appeared less diverse by entropy.

Points on this clone: What it binds is not known.

Each PCR contained spiked synthetic TR CDR3 controls spanning every V-J pairing. Profiling relied on immunoSEQ multiplex PCR, and the TCRdb table lists in-frame clones only, not all of them. The profile shows more than 30,000 clones, 87% of them singletons. Looked up from germline, CDR1 is MNHEY and CDR2 is SMNVEV (reference sequence). This CDR3 has 15 residues. V lost 5 bases to trimming and J lost 1 base; unmatched junction nucleotides: 7. The time point denotes: time of PML onset. This receptor was obtained from a woman aged 40 to 55 with progressive multifocal leukoencephalopathy. The J gene is TRBJ1-1, the V gene TRBV27, with TRBD1 identical over 7 bases. The material sequenced was PBMCs, taken from a patient treated with natalizumab. The CDR3 DNA is TGTGCCAGCAGTGATCCGGGACAGAGGAACACTGAAGCTTTCTTT. This encodes CASSDPGQRNTEAFF.